This entry describes one T cell receptor (beta chain). What it binds is not known. Mouse gene names apply. The sequence runs out 1 residue before the end of the CDR3; the remainder is reconstructed from the germline J gene. The data stem from a study of tissue T cells after allogeneic stem cell transplantation. Study-level findings and limits: In patients and mice, blood and spleen missed much of tissue repertoire. Which tissue TCRs were alloreactive or antigen-specific was not determined. Some clones might be persisting host cells. Motif-based clustering found tissue-specific repertoire signatures shared across patients, though few clones were shared. The patient cohort was small and clinically heterogeneous, with limited sampling depth.

J gave up 2 bases and V 6 bases, and 10 bases lay outside the gene matches. The CDR3 has 16 amino acids. From germline, CDR1 is KGHPV and CDR2 FQNQEV (reference sequence). Libraries were prepared by immunoSEQ multiplex PCR; TCRdb keeps only in-frame clonotypes and omits some of them. The repertoire includes 48,000 or so clones, over 65% of them detected once, and about 0.7% sits in the top ten. This sequence originates from a pool of C57BL/6 mice in good health. The V call is TRBV26, the J call TRBJ2-5, with 8 bases fitting TRBD1. Sequencing was performed on sorted cells pooled from one or two spleens. The CDR3 bases that were read are TGTGCCAGCAGGCTCCGGGACAGGTGGATCCAAGACACCCAGTAC. This translates into CASRLRDRWIQDTQY. The CDR3 as a whole reads CASRLRDRWIQDTQYF. The full variable domain, completed using reference TRBV26 and TRBJ2-5, is NSKVIQTPRYLVKGQGQKAKMRCIPEKGHPVVFWYQQNKNNEFKFLINFQNQEVLQQIDMTEKRFSAECPSNSPCSLEIQSSEAGDSALYLCASRLRDRWIQDTQYFGPGTRLLVL.